These 26 T cell receptor beta chains share one sample of origin, sequenced in a study of blood T cell repertoires in COVID-19. Assay: immunoSEQ multiplex PCR; the TCRdb copy retains only in-frame clones and omits some. Among approximately 140,000 clones listed, 85% to 90% were seen once. The sample taken for sequencing was PBMCs or T cells enriched from blood (not recorded which). All receptors come from a woman aged 30 to 39 with acute COVID-19.

V usage is TRBV4-3 and J usage is TRBJ1-4; possible D gene TRBD1, 5 bases. Germline CDR1 reads LGHNA; CDR2 reads YSLEER. The CDR3 spans 16 residues. The V end lost 6 bases, the J end lost 6 bases, and 20 bases lay between the germline ends. The CDR3 loop is CASSREAKFRDEKLFF. The CDR3 DNA is TGCGCCAGCAGTCGGGAGGCAAAATTCAGGGATGAAAAACTGTTTTTT.

The chain has TRBV15 and TRBJ2-7; TRBD2 matches at 12 bases. V dropped 1 base and J dropped 9; count of bases not matched to a gene: 7. CDR1 is LNHNV and CDR2 is YYDKDF in the germline V gene (reference sequence). The CDR3 is made up of 15 amino acids. CDR3 protein: CATSRASPGLAGQYF. CDR3 nucleotide sequence: TGTGCCACCAGCAGAGCCTCCCCGGGACTAGCGGGGCAGTACTTC.

The chain recombines TRBV30 with TRBJ2-7; 8 nucleotides match TRBD1. This CDR3 has 15 amino acids. V lost 5 bases to trimming and J lost 0 bases; unmatched junction nucleotides: 9. Germline-derived CDR1 and CDR2 are GTSNPN and SVGIG (reference sequence). The CDR3 region is CAWGTGQGNSYEQYF. In DNA form, the CDR3 reads TGTGCCTGGGGAACCGGACAGGGTAACTCCTACGAGCAGTACTTC.

The chain carries TRBV28 and TRBJ1-2; no reliable D call. This CDR3 region has 12 residues. Germline V gene sequence: CDR1 MDHEN, CDR2 SYDVKM. V shed 4 bases and J shed 8 bases, with 11 bases lying between them. The DNA of the CDR3 is TGTGCCAGCAGTTCAGGTTACGGAGGCTACACCTTC. Translation gives CASSSGYGGYTF.

The V call is TRBV7-2, the J call TRBJ1-1, with D unresolved. The ends were cut back, 5 bases at V and 1 base at J, with 11 bases in the middle. Germline V gene lookup returns CDR1 SGHTA and CDR2 FQGNSA. The CDR3 totals 14 residues. In nucleotides, the CDR3 is TGTGCCAGCAGCCGGCCGGGGTCGAACACTGAAGCTTTCTTT. As protein: CASSRPGSNTEAFF.

The chain is built from TRBV11-2 and TRBJ1-1, with a tentative D call TRBD1 (5 bases). CDR1 and CDR2 (germline): SGHAT, FQNNGV. V lost 5 bases to trimming and J lost 0 bases, with 13 bases between them. This CDR3 is built from 15 residues. DNA for the CDR3: TGTGCCAGCAGCCACCAAAGACAGCTGAACACTGAAGCTTTCTTT. Translating it yields CASSHQRQLNTEAFF. Supplemented by reference TRBV11-2 and TRBJ1-1, the full variable domain reads EAGVAQSPRYKIIEKRQSVAFWCNPISGHATLYWYQQILGQGPKLLIQFQNNGVVDDSQLPKDRFSAERLKGVDSTLKIQPAKLEDSAVYLCASSHQRQLNTEAFFGQGTRLTVV.

This chain connects TRBV7-3 to TRBJ1-2, with a tentative D call TRBD1 (5 bases). The germline V gene encodes CDR1 SGHTA and CDR2 FQGTGA. V was trimmed by 2 bases and J by 8 bases, leaving 12 bases between them. The CDR3 runs 13 residues. The CDR3, as DNA: TGTGCCAGCAGCTTATTCCCAGGGAACGGCTACACCTTC. Protein: CASSLFPGNGYTF.

This clone was seen once. The chain joins TRBV19 to TRBJ2-1; D is perhaps TRBD1 (6 bases). The germline gives CDR1 LNHDA, CDR2 SQIVND (reference sequence). V shed 3 bases and J shed 4 bases, with 28 bases lying between them. This CDR3 spans 20 amino acids. CDR3 sequence reads: CASSIPQGRGHVRLYNEQFF. DNA for the CDR3: TGTGCCAGTAGTATTCCACAGGGACGGGGCCACGTGAGGCTATACAATGAGCAGTTCTTC.

V usage is TRBV6-5 and J usage is TRBJ2-7; possible D gene TRBD1, 6 bases. This CDR3 is built from 15 residues. The germline V gene encodes CDR1 MNHEY and CDR2 SVGAGI. V lost 7 bases and J 3 bases, leaving 19 bases between the germline ends. In DNA form, the CDR3 reads TGTGCCAGCACTCCCGGGGTACAGGGTAGCTACGAGCAGTACTTC. Protein: CASTPGVQGSYEQYF.

The chain carries TRBV19 and TRBJ1-6; D ambiguous. The CDR3 sequence is 16 residues long. The V end was cut by 1 base, the J end by 9 bases, with 16 bases between. Germline CDR1 is LNHDA and CDR2 is SQIVND (reference sequence). This CDR3 reads CASSIGYLAGGSPLHF. DNA for the CDR3: TGTGCCAGTAGTATAGGGTACCTAGCCGGCGGTTCACCCCTCCACTTT.

This chain links TRBV30 with TRBJ1-1; tentatively, D is TRBD1 (6 bases). Deletions cut 3 bases from V and 1 base from J, with 9 bases between. Germline values: CDR1 GTSNPN, CDR2 SVGIG (reference sequence). There are 13 residues in the CDR3. CDR3 in amino acids: CAWREQGNTEAFF. The DNA for the CDR3 is TGTGCCTGGAGGGAACAGGGGAACACTGAAGCTTTCTTT.

The J gene is TRBJ2-3, the V gene TRBV4-3; the D gene is possibly TRBD2 (6 bases). V lost 1 base to trimming and J lost 6 bases, with 17 bases between them. The germline V gene encodes CDR1 LGHNA and CDR2 YSLEER. This CDR3 region has 16 residues. CDR3 in amino acids: CASSQGYGGLGDTQYF. The CDR3, as DNA: TGCGCCAGCAGCCAAGGCTACGGGGGATTGGGGGATACGCAGTATTTT.

The genes are TRBV7-9 and TRBJ2-1; possible D gene TRBD2, 5 bases. The V gene lost 0 bases and the J gene lost 3 bases, with 9 bases spanning the gap. This CDR3 is built from 15 residues. Germline CDR1 SEHNR, CDR2 FQNEAQ (reference sequence). CDR3 in DNA: TGTGCCAGCAGCTTAGCAAGCGGATACTACAATGAGCAGTTCTTC. It codes for CASSLASGYYNEQFF.

V usage is TRBV7-9 and J usage is TRBJ2-7, with D unresolved. Trimming took off 2 bases at V and 4 bases at J, with 12 bases between the two ends. The germline CDR1 and CDR2 sequences are SEHNR and FQNEAQ (reference sequence). The CDR3 has 14 residues. CDR3 in DNA: TGTGCCAGCAGCTTAACCCTTACAGCTTACGAGCAGTACTTC. It codes for CASSLTLTAYEQYF.

The J gene is TRBJ2-1, the V gene TRBV19, with 7 bases fitting TRBD2. V was pared by 2 bases and J by 4 bases, with 5 bases of the junction left unmatched. Germline values: CDR1 LNHDA, CDR2 SQIVND (reference sequence). This CDR3 region has 15 residues. The CDR3 loop is CASSILAEGYNEQFF. The CDR3, as DNA: TGTGCCAGTAGTATACTAGCGGAGGGATACAATGAGCAGTTCTTC.

Here the CDR3 DNA reads TGTGCCAGCTCACCAAGACGGGGGAGCTCCTACAATGAGCAGTTCTTC. It is translated as CASSPRRGSSYNEQFF. The chain employs TRBV18 and TRBJ2-1; a possible D gene is TRBD2 (6 bases). The V gene's germline CDR1 is KGHSH and CDR2 LQKENI. The V gene lost 2 bases and the J gene lost 0 bases, with 11 bases spanning the gap. This CDR3 is 16 amino acids long.

This clone was observed once. The chain has TRBV28 and TRBJ2-1; 10 nucleotides align to TRBD2. J was trimmed by 3 bases and V by 6 bases; bases with no gene match: 8. The CDR3 extends over 16 amino acids. Germline values: CDR1 MDHEN, CDR2 SYDVKM. The CDR3 nucleotides read TGTGCCAGCAGGTCCTCAAGCGGGAGGGTCTACAATGAGCAGTTCTTC. Translated, it gives CASRSSSGRVYNEQFF.

The rearrangement links TRBV25-1 to TRBJ1-1; D gene uncertain. The CDR3 runs to 13 residues. The germline CDR1 and CDR2 sequences are MGHDK and SYGVNS. Trimming left V 6 bases short and J 0 bases short, with 8 bases between. This CDR3 reads CASSLTLNTEAFF. In DNA form, the CDR3 reads TGTGCCAGCAGCCTGACACTGAACACTGAAGCTTTCTTT.

The CDR3 DNA sequence: TGTGCCAGCACCGCGGGGCAAGCCACCGGGGAGCTGTTTTTT. Its protein is CASTAGQATGELFF. This rearrangement joins TRBV28 to TRBJ2-2; possible D gene TRBD2, 6 bases. The V gene's germline CDR1 is MDHEN and CDR2 SYDVKM. The CDR3 is 14 residues long. Trimming cost V 7 bases and J 4 bases, with 13 bases left between them.

This chain uses TRBV20-1 with TRBJ2-7, with 10 bases identical to TRBD2. The CDR3 runs to 14 residues. The germline CDR1 and CDR2 sequences are DFQATT and SNEGSKA (reference sequence). The V gene end was trimmed by 3 bases and the J gene end by 5 bases; junction bases not matched to a gene: 7. CDR3 residues: CSASSLAGVHEQYF. The DNA of the CDR3 is TGCAGTGCTAGTTCCCTAGCGGGAGTCCACGAGCAGTACTTC.

This rearrangement joins TRBV6-5 to TRBJ1-4, with D maybe TRBD1 (6 bases). The CDR3 loop spans 14 amino acids. Germline V gene lookup returns CDR1 MNHEY and CDR2 SVGAGI. Deletions cut 6 bases from V and 7 bases from J, with 15 bases between. CDR3 sequence reads: CASRGPGVFEKLFF. For the CDR3, the DNA is TGTGCCAGCAGGGGGCCAGGGGTTTTTGAAAAACTGTTTTTT.

The chain employs TRBV27 and TRBJ1-2, with no clear D. V lost 9 bases and J lost 4, with 12 bases in between. This CDR3 is built from 12 residues. In germline, CDR1 is MNHEY, CDR2 SMNVEV (reference sequence). CDR3 protein: CASTGGGYGYTF. The CDR3 DNA sequence: TGTGCCAGTACGGGTGGCGGCTATGGCTACACCTTC.

This sequence joins TRBV18 and TRBJ2-3; tentatively, D is TRBD2 (5 bases). V lost 0 bases, J lost 6 bases, and 13 bases lay in between. Germline V gene data show CDR1 as KGHSH and CDR2 as LQKENI. The CDR3 has 15 residues. The CDR3 region has the DNA TGTGCCAGCTCACCACCGGGTCCCGGGGTGGATACGCAGTATTTT. Its translation: CASSPPGPGVDTQYF. Drawing the rest from reference TRBV18 and TRBJ2-3, the complete variable domain is NAGVMQNPRHLVRRRGQEARLRCSPMKGHSHVYWYRQLPEEGLKFMVYLQKENIIDESGMPKERFSAEFPKEGPSILRIQQVVRGDSAAYFCASSPPGPGVDTQYFGPGTRLTVL.

V is TRBV30 and J is TRBJ1-2; no definite D call. The germline V and J ends were trimmed by 1 base and 7 bases, with 7 bases remaining between them. The CDR3 runs 11 residues. CDR1 GTSNPN and CDR2 SVGIG come from the germline V gene (reference sequence). Here the CDR3 DNA reads TGTGCCTGGAGTGAGAGAGTTGGCTACACCTTC. It codes for CAWSERVGYTF.

The rearrangement links TRBV30 to TRBJ2-3; 10 bases match TRBD2. Looked up from germline, CDR1 is GTSNPN and CDR2 is SVGIG (reference sequence). Trimming at V came to 1 base and at J to 2 bases, leaving 3 bases not matched to a gene. The CDR3 spans 15 residues. The CDR3 DNA follows: TGTGCCTGGAGTGAAACTAGCGGGATCACAGATACGCAGTATTTT. Translation gives CAWSETSGITDTQYF.

The chain links TRBV7-2 to TRBJ2-2, with a weak D call TRBD2 (6 bases). Trimming left V 0 bases short and J 7 bases short, with 12 bases between. Germline lookup yields CDR1 SGHTA and CDR2 FQGNSA. The CDR3 has 15 amino acids. CDR3 loop: CASSLALHGSGELFF. The CDR3 nucleotides read TGTGCCAGCAGCTTAGCGTTGCACGGGAGCGGGGAGCTGTTTTTT.